The clone carrying this T cell receptor beta chain has ten or more counts. The antigen is undetermined. The data were obtained in a study of T cells in Graves' hyperthyroidism and ophthalmopathy. Study background: Blood was drawn when the patient was first diagnosed and still untreated.

The CDR3 sequence is 14 residues long. The V end was cut by 6 bases, the J end by 1 base, with 12 bases between. Germline lookup yields CDR1 KGHSH and CDR2 LQKENI. The TCR beta CDR3 regions underwent amplification using RNA transcripts as the source. HTBI primers were the set used in a first-round RT-PCR of the TCR CDR3. One entry per CDR3 protein, called by TCRdb with MiXCR from the multiplex PCR reads. The sample consists of roughly 530,000 distinct CDR3 sequences, 17% of them appearing once. Study-level results: Ophthalmopathy was predicted by the model a median of about 6.5 months ahead of onset. By a 13 V-J model, ophthalmopathy was set apart from stable hyperthyroidism. Blood samples included most of the expanded thyroid clonotypes exceeding 0.001.

Sequencing input: blood. The TCR originated in a woman aged 18-29 years with Graves' ophthalmopathy. V is TRBV18 and J is TRBJ1-1, with unresolved D. CDR3 nucleotide sequence: TGTGCCAGCTCTTCCGGATCCGCGAACACTGAAGCTTTCTTT. Protein: CASSSGSANTEAFF.